The source of this T cell receptor (beta chain) is a study of long-term antiretroviral therapy in people with HIV. Overall study results and limits: Controls showed broader CDR3 length ranges than did the HIV repertoires.

Runs used v3.0 of the immunoSEQ assay and were done at survey level. Assay: immunoSEQ multiplex PCR; the TCRdb copy retains only in-frame clones and omits some. The sample has fewer than 45,000 clones, 90% to 95% seen once. Germline CDR1 is KGHSH and CDR2 is LQKENI. The CDR3 totals 15 residues. V shed 4 bases, J shed 5 bases, and the junction held 5 bases outside the gene matches. Details on this clone: Its matching antigen is unknown.

The chain uses TRBV18 and TRBJ1-6, with 7 bases fitting TRBD1. The clonotype originates from a woman between 50 and 59 years old with HIV. The sequencing used unsorted PBMCs, collected 3.7 years after starting antiretroviral therapy. The CDR3 region is CASSLWDRDNSPLHF. As DNA, the CDR3 is TGTGCCAGCTCACTGTGGGACAGAGATAATTCACCCCTCCACTTT.